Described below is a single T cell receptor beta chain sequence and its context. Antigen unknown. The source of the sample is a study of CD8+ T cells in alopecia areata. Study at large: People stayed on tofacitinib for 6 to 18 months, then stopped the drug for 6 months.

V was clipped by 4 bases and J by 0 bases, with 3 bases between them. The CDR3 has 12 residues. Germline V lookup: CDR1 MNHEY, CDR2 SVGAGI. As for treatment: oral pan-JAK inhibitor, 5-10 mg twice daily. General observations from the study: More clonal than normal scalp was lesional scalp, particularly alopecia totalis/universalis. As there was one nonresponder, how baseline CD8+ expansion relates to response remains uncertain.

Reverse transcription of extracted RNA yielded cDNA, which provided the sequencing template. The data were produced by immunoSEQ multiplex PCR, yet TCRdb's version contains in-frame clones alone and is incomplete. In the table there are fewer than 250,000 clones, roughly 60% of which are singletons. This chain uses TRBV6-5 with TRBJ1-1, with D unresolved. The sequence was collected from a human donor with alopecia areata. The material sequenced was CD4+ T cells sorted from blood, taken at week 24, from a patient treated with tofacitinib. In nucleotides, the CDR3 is TGTGCCAGCAGTTTCATGAACACTGAAGCTTTCTTT. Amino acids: CASSFMNTEAFF.